What follows is one TCR beta chain and its context. This record belongs to a study of identical twins. TCRdb analysed the 5' RACE reads with MiXCR anew, one entry per CDR3 protein. The sample gives around 230,000 distinct CDR3 sequences, approximately 7.1% of which show up once; about 14% is in the top ten. The data also belong to a second study, concerning T cells expressing NK-cell markers.

Material for sequencing was CD8+ T cells sorted from blood. The sequence came from a woman younger than 35 in good health.

The CDR3 sequence is CASSQGPSTEAFF. In DNA form, the CDR3 reads TGTGCCAGCAGCCAAGGTCCCAGCACTGAAGCTTTCTTT. V is TRBV3-1 and J is TRBJ1-1; D gene uncertain. CDR1 LGHDT and CDR2 YNNKEL come from the germline V gene (reference sequence). The CDR3 is made up of 13 amino acids. The germline V and J ends were trimmed by 1 base and 4 bases, with 7 bases remaining between them.